The rows below give T cell receptor beta chains drawn from one sample of a study of shared clonotypes between healthy human individuals. Measured with immunoSEQ multiplex PCR; TCRdb has only the in-frame clones, and not every one. The table has a few million clones, around nine tenths seen once. The sample comprised naive CD4+ T cells sorted from blood. All receptors come from a man between 18 and 35 years old in good health. The CDR3 runs from the conserved cysteine through the conserved F or W.

j_gene | v_gene | CDR3aa
TRBJ2-2 | TRBV9 | CASSVAGLAAGELFF
TRBJ2-1 | TRBV29-1 | CSLRGAGGYNEQFF
TRBJ2-3 | TRBV10-3 | CAIRTPTGVTDTQYF
TRBJ2-5 | TRBV5-6 | CASRIWGRKGQETQYF
TRBJ1-1 | TRBV6-1 | CASSEPNTGLYTEAFF
TRBJ1-3 | TRBV10-2 | CASSVGNTIYF
TRBJ2-7 | TRBV19 | CASSMDRGLGEQYF
TRBJ2-3 | TRBV28 | CASFSPGQGEDTQYF
TRBJ2-3 | TRBV13 | CASSFTDGTDTQYF
TRBJ2-3 | TRBV2 | CASSEGWGASSTDTQYF
TRBJ2-1 | TRBV19 | CASSTGNLVHEQFF
TRBJ2-2 | TRBV4-1 | CASRHPVRGTGELFF